The 19 T cell receptor beta chains given below trace back to one sample, sequenced in a study of cytomegalovirus exposure and HLA in healthy donors (dated by TCRdb to between 2016 and 2019). Libraries were built with the immunoSEQ multiplex PCR assay. A mixture of 60 forward primers for TCR Vbeta segments and 13 reverse primers for TCR Jbeta segments was used in the multiplex PCR. Entries here come from immuneACCESS through TCRdb and include only in-frame sequences with V and J called. Some clones fail to appear in such tables; in the studies checked, an unresolved V gene covers under half of the shortfall, and the cause of the remainder is unknown. The sample table contains about 150,000 clones; only one count was recorded for around 73% of them. The biggest ten clones account for about 1.3% of the sample. Source material: PBMCs. Receptors originate from a male donor in good health and CMV-seronegative.

The CDR3 nucleotides are TGTGCCAGCAGCTTGGAGTCAGGGCATCCAGATACGCAGTATTTT. Amino acid sequence: CASSLESGHPDTQYF. V usage is TRBV5-4 and J usage is TRBJ2-3; maybe TRBD1 (5 bases). This CDR3 has 15 amino acids. V lost 0 bases, J lost 4 bases, and 12 bases lay in between. Germline V CDR1 and CDR2: SGHNT, YYREEE (reference sequence).

V usage is TRBV5-4 and J usage is TRBJ2-3; TRBD2 matches at 13 bases. The germline CDR1 and CDR2 sequences are SGHNT and YYREEE (reference sequence). The V segment lost 5 bases and the J segment 4 bases; nucleotides outside the gene matches: 7. This CDR3 has 16 residues. The CDR3 region has the DNA TGTGCCAGCAGACAGGGGACTAGCGGGGATGCAGATACGCAGTATTTT. Residues: CASRQGTSGDADTQYF. Complete variable domain (other parts from reference TRBV5-4 and TRBJ2-3): ETGVTQSPTHLIKTRGQQVTLRCSSQSGHNTVSWYQQALGQGPQFIFQYYREEENGRGNFPPRFSGLQFPNYSSELNVNALELDDSALYLCASRQGTSGDADTQYFGPGTRLTVL.

The CDR3 DNA sequence: TGTGCCAGTAGTATCGGGGGGGCGGCAGATACGCAGTATTTT. This sequence encodes CASSIGGAADTQYF. The chain uses TRBV19 and TRBJ2-3, with TRBD2 matching over 8 bases. This CDR3 spans 14 amino acids. The trim removed 3 bases at V and 4 bases at J, leaving 3 bases unmatched. Germline V gene sequence: CDR1 LNHDA, CDR2 SQIVND (reference sequence).

The chain employs TRBV7-2 and TRBJ1-4, with 9 bases matching TRBD1. Germline trimming cut 5 bases from V and 3 bases from J; bases unmatched to any gene: 4. CDR1 SGHTA and CDR2 FQGNSA come from the germline V gene. This CDR3 region has 15 residues. The CDR3 is CASSLRTGANEKLFF. DNA of the CDR3: TGTGCCAGCAGCCTCAGGACAGGGGCTAATGAAAAACTGTTTTTT.

This chain joins TRBV4-2 and TRBJ2-7, with D maybe TRBD1 (6 bases). Trimming took 0 bases from V and 1 from J, leaving 10 bases between them. This CDR3 is built from 15 residues. Germline loops: CDR1 LGHNA, CDR2 YNFKEQ. This CDR3 is CASSQEWQGSYEQYF. The CDR3 DNA is TGTGCCAGCAGCCAAGAATGGCAGGGGTCCTACGAGCAGTACTTC.

The V gene is TRBV5-4, the J gene TRBJ2-3, with D perhaps matching TRBD1 (6 bases). There are 15 residues in the CDR3. V was shortened by 3 bases and J by 4 bases, with 15 bases between the two germline ends. Germline values: CDR1 SGHNT, CDR2 YYREEE (reference sequence). The CDR3 here is CASSSQGLRADTQYF. CDR3 coding DNA: TGTGCCAGCAGCTCGCAGGGGCTAAGGGCAGATACGCAGTATTTT.

This chain connects TRBV5-5 to TRBJ2-7; 8 positions match TRBD1. Germline trimming cut 1 base from V and 7 bases from J; bases unmatched to any gene: 7. The CDR3 length is 14 residues. CDR1 SGHKS and CDR2 YYEKEE come from the germline V gene (reference sequence). The DNA of the CDR3 is TGTGCCAGCAGCTTGCAGGGGGCTCTGGGGGAGCAGTACTTC. Translating gives CASSLQGALGEQYF. The entire variable domain, with the rest obtained from reference TRBV5-5 and TRBJ2-7, is as follows: DAGVTQSPTHLIKTRGQQVTLRCSPISGHKSVSWYQQVLGQGPQFIFQYYEKEERGRGNFPDRFSARQFPNYSSELNVNALLLGDSALYLCASSLQGALGEQYFGPGTRLTVT.

This clone was detected a few times. CDR3 loop: CASSLEGKSNQPQHF. CDR3 coding DNA: TGTGCCAGCAGCTTAGAGGGGAAAAGCAATCAGCCCCAGCATTTT. The J gene is TRBJ1-5, the V gene TRBV7-2; D possibly corresponds to TRBD1 (5 bases). The length of the CDR3 is 15 residues. V was shortened by 1 base and J by 1 base, with 8 bases between the two germline ends. The germline CDR1 and CDR2 sequences are SGHTA and FQGNSA.

Only one count was recorded for this clone. This chain joins TRBV7-9 and TRBJ2-7; D might be TRBD1 (5 bases). This CDR3 is built from 14 residues. V lost 5 bases and J 5 bases, leaving 16 bases between the germline ends. Germline V gene data show CDR1 as SEHNR and CDR2 as FQNEAQ (reference sequence). The CDR3 sequence is CASSPKQVSNEQYF. As DNA, the CDR3 is TGTGCCAGCAGCCCGAAACAGGTTTCCAACGAGCAGTACTTC.

The rearrangement links TRBV2 to TRBJ1-4, with 7 bases identical to TRBD1. In germline, CDR1 is SNHLY, CDR2 FYNNEI. V was clipped by 2 bases and J by 4 bases; unmatched bases: 7. This CDR3 has 16 amino acids. This CDR3 is CASSESRDSLNEKLFF. The DNA of the CDR3 is TGTGCCAGCAGTGAATCGAGGGACAGCCTTAATGAAAAACTGTTTTTT.

The chain recombines TRBV7-2 with TRBJ2-5; D gene ambiguous. Germline V gene data show CDR1 as SGHTA and CDR2 as FQGNSA. V dropped 0 bases and J dropped 2 bases, with 10 bases sitting between them. This CDR3 has 15 amino acids. The CDR3 sequence: CASSLAWSGQETQYF. The CDR3 coding sequence is TGTGCCAGCAGCTTAGCTTGGTCAGGTCAAGAGACCCAGTACTTC.

The chain combines TRBV5-1 with TRBJ2-2; 10 bases match TRBD2. The germline V gene has CDR1 SGHRS and CDR2 YFSETQ. The V segment lost 2 bases and the J segment 5 bases; nucleotides outside the gene matches: 3. The CDR3 contains 15 residues. For the CDR3, the DNA is TGCGCCAGCAGCTTTCTAGCGGGGGAAACCGGGGAGCTGTTTTTT. Its protein product is CASSFLAGETGELFF.

The genes are TRBV10-3 and TRBJ2-1, with 10 bases identical to TRBD1. The CDR3 consists of 16 residues. Germline values: CDR1 ENHRY, CDR2 SYGVKD. The V and J ends lost 7 bases and 4 bases, in that order; junction bases with no gene match: 10. The CDR3 coding sequence is TGTGCCATCAATTCCGGACAGGGGGGATCGTACAATGAGCAGTTCTTC. Residues: CAINSGQGGSYNEQFF.

The V call is TRBV6-5, the J call TRBJ1-1; no firm D call. Germline lookup yields CDR1 MNHEY and CDR2 SVGAGI. Trimming removed 2 bases from V and 1 base from J, with 5 bases in between. This CDR3 region has 13 residues. The CDR3 sequence: CASSYMANTEAFF. CDR3 nucleotides: TGTGCCAGCAGTTACATGGCGAACACTGAAGCTTTCTTT.

The V call is TRBV27, the J call TRBJ2-7; no firm D call. CDR1 MNHEY and CDR2 SMNVEV come from the germline V gene (reference sequence). CDR3 length: 12 amino acids. V lost 9 bases and J 1 base, leaving 10 bases between the germline ends. CDR3 amino acids: CASRTGSYEQYF. DNA for the CDR3: TGTGCCAGTAGAACCGGGTCCTACGAGCAGTACTTC.

The chain carries TRBV29-1 and TRBJ2-5; D tentatively fits TRBD1 or TRBD2 (10 bases each). Gene TRBJ2-7 matches the end of the DNA better, so the J call may be wrong. Germline V CDR1 and CDR2: SQVTM, ANQGSEA. The CDR3 length is 16 residues. In nucleotides, the CDR3 is TGCAGCGTTGAAGGACAGGGGGCTAGCGGGAGAGCCGAGCAGTACTTC. Its protein product is CSVEGQGASGRAEQYF.

This clone was detected a few times. The chain employs TRBV5-4 and TRBJ2-5; 9 positions agree with TRBD2. J was trimmed by 5 bases and V by 4 bases; bases with no gene match: 12. The length of the CDR3 is 16 residues. Germline V lookup: CDR1 SGHNT, CDR2 YYREEE (reference sequence). CDR3 nucleotides: TGTGCCAGCAGCCCGACCTTTAGCGGGAGAGAGGAGACCCAGTACTTC. Translation gives CASSPTFSGREETQYF.

J is TRBJ1-2 and V is TRBV4-1; D gene unclear. Germline V gives CDR1 MGHRA, CDR2 YSYEKL. The CDR3 runs 12 residues. Trimming shortened V by 0 bases and J by 8 bases, and 7 bases separated the two germline ends. CDR3 DNA: TGCGCCAGCAGCCAAGACGGGTACGGCTACACCTTC. Translated, it gives CASSQDGYGYTF.

This clone ranks as medium-sized. Other DNA sequences in this sample translate to the same CDR3. The V call is TRBV30, the J call TRBJ1-1; maybe TRBD1 (5 bases). Trimming removed 2 bases at V and 4 bases at J, with 11 bases between. CDR1 is GTSNPN and CDR2 is SVGIG in the germline V gene (reference sequence). The CDR3 is 13 amino acids. The chain's CDR3 is CAWSTGWATEAFF. The DNA for the CDR3 is TGTGCCTGGAGTACAGGCTGGGCCACTGAAGCTTTCTTT.